This T cell receptor beta chain was retrieved from a study of identical twins. The V and J ends lost 1 base and 9 bases respectively, with 21 bases between them. The CDR3 sequence is 16 residues long. Germline V gene sequence: CDR1 SGHVS, CDR2 FNYEAQ. A universal primer site was incorporated via template switching, and the cDNA contained unique molecular identifiers. TCRdb re-derived calls from the 5' RACE reads in MiXCR, one entry per CDR3 protein. Here the sample spans 550,000 to 700,000 distinct CDR3 sequences, over 20% being singletons. This sample was also put to use in a study of T cells expressing NK-cell markers. As that study records: An anti-gamma-delta TCR antibody confined sorting to alpha-beta TCR T cells across several of the experiments.

The source material was PBMCs. V and J are TRBV7-6 and TRBJ2-5; D may be TRBD1 (5 bases). This clonotype was obtained from a woman in her late teens or twenties in good health. This chain's CDR3 is CASSLEPSSGFRAQYF. CDR3 coding DNA: TGTGCCAGCAGCTTAGAGCCCTCGTCGGGCTTCAGGGCCCAGTACTTC.